These T cell receptor beta chains were read from a single sample in a study of blood T cell repertoires in COVID-19. Generated by immunoSEQ multiplex PCR, the TCRdb table keeps only in-frame clones and is missing some. Seen here are roughly 48,000 clones, more than 70% observed once, and the top ten hold around 4.9%. Sequenced input: peripheral blood. These receptors all stem from a human donor in a cohort sampled during active COVID-19. CDR3s include the opening cysteine and the closing phenylalanine or tryptophan.

J gene: TRBJ2-1
V gene: TRBV9
CDR3 protein: CASSVVSGNLYNEQFF

J gene: TRBJ2-3
V gene: TRBV5-5
CDR3 protein: CASSLMVAGGSTDTQYF

J gene: TRBJ2-3
V gene: TRBV9
CDR3 protein: CASSVRGAGTDTQYF

J gene: TRBJ2-7
V gene: TRBV6-1
CDR3 protein: CASSERWRGYEQYF

J gene: TRBJ1-6
V gene: TRBV6-1
CDR3 protein: CASSDRRGNNSPLHF

J gene: TRBJ2-7
V gene: TRBV6-5
CDR3 protein: CASRQTGPYEQYF

J gene: TRBJ2-2
V gene: TRBV7-9
CDR3 protein: CASSLAVLAGTLGELFF

J gene: TRBJ2-4
V gene: TRBV21-1
CDR3 protein: CASSKNGQGSKNIQYF

J gene: TRBJ2-1
V gene: TRBV11-2
CDR3 protein: CASSLGTGDEQFF

J gene: TRBJ1-6
V gene: TRBV4-1
CDR3 protein: CASSRDRQERGSYNSPLHF

J gene: TRBJ2-7
V gene: TRBV6-5
CDR3 protein: CASSYPQGTYEQYF

J gene: TRBJ1-4
V gene: TRBV24-1
CDR3 protein: CATRAEVFF

J gene: TRBJ2-7
V gene: TRBV3-1/TRBV3-2
CDR3 protein: CASSKSGGKYEQYF

J gene: TRBJ2-3
V gene: TRBV7-9
CDR3 protein: CASSFGGDLSTDTQYF

J gene: TRBJ2-3
V gene: TRBV9
CDR3 protein: CASSVGGTQYF

J gene: TRBJ1-1
V gene: TRBV20-1
CDR3 protein: CSASGRRGEAFF

J gene: TRBJ1-2
V gene: TRBV2
CDR3 protein: CASNLQNLNYGYTF

J gene: TRBJ2-3
V gene: TRBV3-1/TRBV3-2
CDR3 protein: CASSQGPFWQDTQYF

J gene: TRBJ2-3
V gene: TRBV7-9
CDR3 protein: CASSTRGTDTDTQYF